These 8 T cell receptor beta chains were all obtained from the same sample, sequenced in a study of T cell responses to AZD1222 COVID-19 vaccine. Using immunoSEQ multiplex PCR, the repertoire was profiled, and TCRdb retains in-frame clones only, with some absent. The repertoire holds approximately 110,000 clones, around 89% seen once, with approximately 6.5% in the top ten. The sample consisted of peripheral blood, taken 28 days after the second AZD1222 dose. The source is an adult who received the AZD1222 COVID-19 vaccine.

The rearrangement links TRBV2 to TRBJ1-4; possible D gene TRBD1, 5 bases. V lost 5 bases, J lost 5 bases, and 15 bases lay in between. The CDR3 has 15 residues. Germline V CDR1 and CDR2: SNHLY, FYNNEI. The CDR3 is CASSRNSGVNEKLFF. The CDR3 DNA reads TGTGCCAGCAGTCGAAACTCGGGGGTGAATGAAAAACTGTTTTTT. The complete variable domain, with remaining parts taken from reference TRBV2 and TRBJ1-4, reads EPEVTQTPSHQVTQMGQEVILRCVPISNHLYFYWYRQILGQKVEFLVSFYNNEISEKSEIFDDQFSVERPDGSNFTLKIRSTKLEDSAMYFCASSRNSGVNEKLFFGSGTQLSVL.

The chain employs TRBV12-3 or TRBV12-4 and TRBJ1-6; D is ambiguous. V dropped 5 bases and J dropped 14 bases, with 10 bases sitting between them. This CDR3 region has 11 residues. The CDR3 region has the DNA TGTGCCAGCAGTGAGGGTGGCACCCTCCACTTT. As protein: CASSEGGTLHF.

CDR3 sequence (DNA): TGTGCCAGCAGCGTAGGGGTGCAGGGCAGCTCACCCCTCCACTTT. It is translated as CASSVGVQGSSPLHF. The V and J genes are TRBV9 and TRBJ1-6; TRBD1 might be the D (5 bases). Germline V lookup: CDR1 SGDLS, CDR2 YYNGEE. The CDR3 runs 15 residues. Deletions cut 0 bases from V and 10 bases from J, with 14 bases between.

The chain employs TRBV18 and TRBJ2-7; D remains ambiguous. Trimming removed 3 bases at V and 3 bases at J, with 6 bases between. The CDR3 covers 12 residues. The germline V gene has CDR1 KGHSH and CDR2 LQKENI. CDR3 amino acids: CASSPGGYEQYF. The CDR3 DNA is TGTGCCAGCTCACCGGGCGGCTACGAGCAGTACTTC.

The chain employs TRBV10-3 and TRBJ2-7, with D perhaps TRBD2 (5 bases). The V gene's germline CDR1 is ENHRY and CDR2 SYGVKD. The CDR3 spans 14 residues. With 6 bases removed from V and 0 bases from J, the gap between germline ends came to 12 bases. CDR3 loop: CAISTGDSSYEQYF. The CDR3 nucleotides are TGTGCCATCAGCACCGGGGATTCCTCCTACGAGCAGTACTTC.

The chain employs TRBV2 and TRBJ1-2; no definite D call. Trimming took off 4 bases at V and 2 bases at J, with 8 bases between the two ends. CDR1 and CDR2 (germline): SNHLY, FYNNEI. This CDR3 region has 13 residues. CDR3 DNA sequence: TGTGCCAGCAGTGTTTCCGGAAACTATGGCTACACCTTC. Its protein is CASSVSGNYGYTF.

The CDR3, as DNA: TGTGCCAGCAGCTTCGAGGTGAGAGAGACCCAGTACTTC. Amino acids: CASSFEVRETQYF. V and J are TRBV5-4 and TRBJ2-5; D call uncertain. Trimming stripped 2 bases from V and 4 bases from J, with 9 bases between. The CDR3 length is 13 residues. CDR1 is SGHNT, CDR2 YYREEE, per germline (reference sequence).

The chain recombines TRBV2 with TRBJ2-2, with 7 bases matching TRBD1. The ends lost 6 bases at V and 5 bases at J; junction bases unmatched: 3. CDR1 is SNHLY and CDR2 is FYNNEI in the germline V gene. The CDR3 consists of 13 residues. The CDR3, as DNA: TGTGCCAGCAGGGGACAGATGACCGGGGAGCTGTTTTTT. This encodes CASRGQMTGELFF.